Listed below are T cell receptor beta chains from one sample, sequenced in a study of blood T cell repertoires in COVID-19. Only in-frame clones appear in the TCRdb table, and some are missing; sequencing was by immunoSEQ multiplex PCR. The data contain 210,000 or so clones, 65% to 85% of them singletons. The sequenced material came from peripheral blood. These receptors came from a man between 45 and 60 years old with active or convalescent COVID-19. The CDR3 runs from the conserved cysteine through the conserved F or W. Fields, in order: D gene, V gene, J gene, clone size, CDR3 protein, CDR3 DNA. D genes are given only for firm matches. Clone size is given for some rows only: seen once, a few or many times, or a class if the clone is expanded.

D: .; V: TRBV5-4; J: TRBJ1-1; size: .; CDR3: CASSVGTTDTEAFF; DNA: TGTGCCAGCAGCGTTGGGACAACAGACACTGAAGCTTTCTTT
D: .; V: TRBV12-5; J: TRBJ1-5; size: .; CDR3: CASGLVHGGGQPQHF; DNA: TGTGCTAGTGGTTTGGTACACGGAGGTGGGCAGCCCCAGCATTTT
D: .; V: TRBV10-3; J: TRBJ2-3; size: .; CDR3: CAIRRLPGEDTQYF; DNA: TGTGCCATCAGACGCCTACCAGGGGAAGATACGCAGTATTTT
D: .; V: TRBV30; J: TRBJ1-1; size: .; CDR3: CAWGGGYDTEAFF; DNA: TGTGCCTGGGGGGGAGGGTACGACACTGAAGCTTTCTTT
D: TRBD1; V: TRBV2; J: TRBJ1-5; size: few; CDR3: CASSERGQGAVNQPQHF; DNA: TGTGCCAGCAGTGAACGAGGACAGGGGGCGGTAAATCAGCCCCAGCATTTT
D: TRBD1; V: TRBV19; J: TRBJ1-1; size: .; CDR3: CASSSSRGLFMNTEAFF; DNA: TGTGCCAGTAGTTCATCCAGGGGGCTCTTCATGAACACTGAAGCTTTCTTT
D: TRBD1; V: TRBV3-1/TRBV3-2; J: TRBJ2-7; size: .; CDR3: CASSQAGGLDYEQYF; DNA: TGTGCCAGCAGCCAGGCAGGGGGTCTAGACTACGAGCAGTACTTC
D: .; V: TRBV9; J: TRBJ1-6; size: .; CDR3: CASSVATGGDNSPLHF; DNA: TGTGCCAGCAGCGTAGCTACGGGAGGGGATAATTCACCCCTCCACTTT
D: TRBD1; V: TRBV6-2/TRBV6-3; J: TRBJ2-3; size: .; CDR3: CASSDGTGDTQYF; DNA: TGTGCCAGCAGTGACGGGACAGGGGATACGCAGTATTTT
D: .; V: TRBV5-5; J: TRBJ2-7; size: once; CDR3: CASSSDSHEQYF; DNA: TGTGCCAGCAGCTCGGACAGCCACGAGCAGTACTTC
D: .; V: TRBV24-1; J: TRBJ2-3; size: .; CDR3: CATSGHGDSTDTQYF; DNA: TGTGCCACCAGTGGGCACGGGGATAGCACAGATACGCAGTATTTT
D: .; V: TRBV7-9; J: TRBJ1-1; size: .; CDR3: CASSLVENTEAFF; DNA: TGTGCCAGCAGCTTAGTAGAGAACACTGAAGCTTTCTTT
D: .; V: TRBV5-4; J: TRBJ1-2; size: .; CDR3: CASSNGQLTNYGYTF; DNA: TGTGCCAGCAGCAATGGACAGTTAACTAACTATGGCTACACCTTC
D: .; V: TRBV6-5; J: TRBJ2-7; size: .; CDR3: CASTPTSPVYEQYF; DNA: TGTGCCAGCACGCCCACTAGCCCGGTTTACGAGCAGTACTTC
D: TRBD1; V: TRBV7-9; J: TRBJ1-2; size: few; CDR3: CASSLGQGGGYTF; DNA: TGTGCCAGCAGCCTGGGACAGGGAGGCGGCTACACCTTC
D: .; V: TRBV7-3; J: TRBJ1-1; size: .; CDR3: CASSSYRVVADTEAFF; DNA: TGTGCCAGCAGCTCATACAGGGTGGTGGCGGACACTGAAGCTTTCTTT
D: .; V: TRBV2; J: TRBJ1-5; size: .; CDR3: CASSDRLTSGQPQHF; DNA: TGTGCCAGCAGTGATAGGCTTACCTCGGGGCAGCCCCAGCATTTT
D: .; V: TRBV20-1; J: TRBJ1-5; size: .; CDR3: CSASTGTLNSNQPQHF; DNA: TGCAGTGCTAGTACCGGGACTCTTAATAGCAATCAGCCCCAGCATTTT
D: .; V: TRBV15; J: TRBJ1-1; size: .; CDR3: CATSRGQTEAFF; DNA: TGTGCCACCAGCAGAGGACAGACTGAAGCTTTCTTT
D: .; V: TRBV18; J: TRBJ1-2; size: .; CDR3: CASSPPSGNYGYTF; DNA: TGTGCCAGCTCACCACCTTCCGGTAACTATGGCTACACCTTC
D: .; V: TRBV19; J: TRBJ1-2; size: .; CDR3: CASSIVGQYGYTF; DNA: TGTGCCAGTAGTATAGTTGGACAGTATGGCTACACCTTC
D: .; V: TRBV5-4; J: TRBJ1-2; size: .; CDR3: CASSHPTTGRGGYTF; DNA: TGTGCCAGCAGCCACCCAACCACAGGGAGGGGAGGCTACACCTTC
D: TRBD1; V: TRBV6-5; J: TRBJ2-3; size: .; CDR3: CASSYGQGADTQYF; DNA: TGTGCCAGCAGTTACGGGCAGGGGGCAGATACGCAGTATTTT
D: .; V: TRBV3-1/TRBV3-2; J: TRBJ1-1; size: .; CDR3: CASSRRSHAGSEAFF; DNA: TGTGCCAGCAGCCGTCGGTCTCACGCTGGTTCTGAAGCTTTCTTT
D: .; V: TRBV7-9; J: TRBJ2-1; size: .; CDR3: CASSLEGSYNEQFF; DNA: TGTGCCAGCAGCTTAGAGGGGTCCTACAATGAGCAGTTCTTC
D: .; V: TRBV3-1/TRBV3-2; J: TRBJ1-1; size: .; CDR3: CASSQKPNTEAFF; DNA: TGTGCCAGCAGCCAAAAGCCGAACACTGAAGCTTTCTTT
D: .; V: TRBV7-2; J: TRBJ2-3; size: .; CDR3: CASSWTTDTQYF; DNA: TGTGCCAGCAGCTGGACAACAGATACGCAGTATTTT
D: .; V: TRBV7-9; J: TRBJ1-5; size: .; CDR3: CASRLGGQPQHF; DNA: TGTGCCAGCCGACTCGGAGGTCAGCCCCAGCATTTT
D: .; V: TRBV15; J: TRBJ2-5; size: few; CDR3: CATSRQVRETQYF; DNA: TGTGCCACCAGCAGACAGGTCCGCGAGACCCAGTACTTC
D: TRBD2; V: TRBV27; J: TRBJ2-3; size: .; CDR3: CASSLGTSGTDTQYF; DNA: TGTGCCAGCAGTTTAGGGACTAGCGGCACAGATACGCAGTATTTT
D: .; V: TRBV21-1; J: TRBJ2-1; size: .; CDR3: CARVAGMTYNEQFF; DNA: TGTGCCAGAGTAGCGGGCATGACCTACAATGAGCAGTTCTTC
D: TRBD1; V: TRBV3-1/TRBV3-2; J: TRBJ1-2; size: .; CDR3: CASSLPGGIGYTF; DNA: TGTGCCAGCAGCCTCCCAGGGGGAATCGGCTACACCTTC
D: TRBD2; V: TRBV29-1; J: TRBJ2-7; size: .; CDR3: CSVEAQGGASNYEQYF; DNA: TGCAGCGTTGAAGCCCAGGGAGGGGCATCGAACTACGAGCAGTACTTC
D: .; V: TRBV28; J: TRBJ1-4; size: .; CDR3: CASSLEGLHEKLFF; DNA: TGTGCCAGCAGTTTGGAGGGGCTGCATGAAAAACTGTTTTTT
D: TRBD1; V: TRBV6-6; J: TRBJ1-2; size: .; CDR3: CASSYTGQGGYGYTF; DNA: TGTGCCAGCAGTTACACGGGACAGGGAGGCTATGGCTACACCTTC
D: TRBD1; V: TRBV5-1; J: TRBJ1-2; size: .; CDR3: CASSLNRGDYGYTF; DNA: TGCGCCAGCAGCCTCAACAGGGGGGACTATGGCTACACCTTC
D: TRBD2; V: TRBV4-1; J: TRBJ2-1; size: .; CDR3: CASSQDSAGGASSYNEQFF; DNA: TGCGCCAGCAGCCAAGATTCAGCGGGAGGGGCATCCTCCTACAATGAGCAGTTCTTC
D: .; V: TRBV5-1; J: TRBJ1-4; size: once; CDR3: CASSLAREEKLFF; DNA: TGCGCCAGCAGCTTGGCCCGGGAGGAAAAACTGTTTTTT
D: .; V: TRBV7-8; J: TRBJ1-1; size: .; CDR3: CASSLELGASEAFF; DNA: TGTGCCAGCAGCTTAGAGCTGGGGGCCTCTGAAGCTTTCTTT
D: TRBD2; V: TRBV30; J: TRBJ2-7; size: .; CDR3: CAWDAGEEAYEQYF; DNA: TGTGCCTGGGATGCGGGAGAAGAAGCCTACGAGCAGTACTTC
D: TRBD1; V: TRBV19; J: TRBJ2-3; size: .; CDR3: CASSLGQGSDTQYF; DNA: TGTGCCAGTAGTTTAGGACAGGGGTCAGATACGCAGTATTTT
D: TRBD2; V: TRBV18; J: TRBJ2-7; size: .; CDR3: CASSPTSGRYEQYF; DNA: TGTGCCAGCTCACCAACTAGCGGGAGGTACGAGCAGTACTTC
D: .; V: TRBV5-1; J: TRBJ2-7; size: few; CDR3: CASSSEPGVSYEQYF; DNA: TGCGCCAGCAGCTCCGAACCGGGGGTCTCCTACGAGCAGTACTTC
D: .; V: TRBV30; J: TRBJ2-7; size: .; CDR3: CAWNDKTYEQYF; DNA: TGTGCCTGGAACGACAAAACCTACGAGCAGTACTTC
D: .; V: TRBV6-4; J: TRBJ1-5; size: .; CDR3: CASSDSEQPQHF; DNA: TGTGCCAGCAGTGACAGTGAGCAGCCCCAGCATTTT
D: .; V: TRBV7-8; J: TRBJ2-3; size: .; CDR3: CASSLAHTDTQYF; DNA: TGTGCCAGCAGCTTAGCTCACACAGATACGCAGTATTTT
D: .; V: TRBV30; J: TRBJ1-5; size: .; CDR3: CAWGQRVNQPQHF; DNA: TGTGCCTGGGGACAGAGGGTTAATCAGCCCCAGCATTTT
D: TRBD2; V: TRBV5-1; J: TRBJ2-1; size: .; CDR3: CASSLEASGRNNEQFF; DNA: TGCGCCAGCAGCTTGGAGGCTAGCGGGAGAAACAATGAGCAGTTCTTC
D: TRBD1; V: TRBV2; J: TRBJ1-2; size: few; CDR3: CASTLDRVDGYTF; DNA: TGTGCCAGCACCCTCGACAGGGTGGATGGCTACACCTTC
D: TRBD2; V: TRBV27; J: TRBJ2-2; size: .; CDR3: CASSLRGRVTGELFF; DNA: TGTGCCAGCAGTCTCCGGGGGAGGGTCACCGGGGAGCTGTTTTTT
D: TRBD1; V: TRBV6-5; J: TRBJ2-1; size: .; CDR3: CASSSLGQTTNEQFF; DNA: TGTGCCAGCAGCTCCCTGGGACAGACCACGAATGAGCAGTTCTTC
D: TRBD1; V: TRBV28; J: TRBJ2-3; size: .; CDR3: CASSWDRGGDTQYF; DNA: TGTGCCAGCAGTTGGGACAGGGGCGGAGATACGCAGTATTTT
D: TRBD1; V: TRBV29-1; J: TRBJ2-7; size: .; CDR3: CSVGQGVYEQYF; DNA: TGCAGCGTTGGCCAGGGGGTCTACGAGCAGTACTTC
D: TRBD2; V: TRBV5-1; J: TRBJ2-1; size: .; CDR3: CASCLPGLAGGDNEQFF; DNA: TGCGCCAGCTGCCTCCCGGGACTAGCGGGGGGGGACAATGAGCAGTTCTTC
D: TRBD2; V: TRBV19; J: TRBJ2-3; size: once; CDR3: CASTLAGPLTDTQYF; DNA: TGTGCCAGTACCCTAGCGGGGCCCTTGACAGATACGCAGTATTTT
D: .; V: TRBV27; J: TRBJ1-5; size: few; CDR3: CASSFGSYSNQPQHF; DNA: TGTGCCAGCAGTTTCGGGAGTTATAGCAATCAGCCCCAGCATTTT
D: TRBD1; V: TRBV6-5; J: TRBJ2-7; size: .; CDR3: CASSSGQGFNEQYF; DNA: TGTGCCAGCAGCTCTGGACAGGGTTTTAACGAGCAGTACTTC